The sequence of this TCR beta chain was determined in a study of cytomegalovirus exposure and HLA in healthy donors. Study-wide results and limits: A previous analysis found most TCR beta V segments productive roughly 87% or roughly 30% of the time.

Vbeta (60) and Jbeta (13) primers were used in the PCR. Produced via immunoSEQ multiplex PCR; TCRdb's table is partial and in-frame only. This sample's table has approximately 58,000 clones. A word on this clone: Its cognate antigen is unknown.

V was trimmed by 1 base and J by 4 bases, leaving 10 bases between them. This CDR3 is built from 14 residues. Germline V gene data show CDR1 as MGHRA and CDR2 as YSYEKL. The sample was PBMCs. The sequence came from a woman younger than 30 in good health and CMV-seronegative. The V gene is TRBV4-1, the J gene TRBJ2-5, with D possibly matching TRBD1 (6 bases). CDR3 amino acids: CASSQGGRGETQYF. As DNA, the CDR3 is TGCGCCAGCAGCCAAGGGGGGCGCGGAGAGACCCAGTACTTC.